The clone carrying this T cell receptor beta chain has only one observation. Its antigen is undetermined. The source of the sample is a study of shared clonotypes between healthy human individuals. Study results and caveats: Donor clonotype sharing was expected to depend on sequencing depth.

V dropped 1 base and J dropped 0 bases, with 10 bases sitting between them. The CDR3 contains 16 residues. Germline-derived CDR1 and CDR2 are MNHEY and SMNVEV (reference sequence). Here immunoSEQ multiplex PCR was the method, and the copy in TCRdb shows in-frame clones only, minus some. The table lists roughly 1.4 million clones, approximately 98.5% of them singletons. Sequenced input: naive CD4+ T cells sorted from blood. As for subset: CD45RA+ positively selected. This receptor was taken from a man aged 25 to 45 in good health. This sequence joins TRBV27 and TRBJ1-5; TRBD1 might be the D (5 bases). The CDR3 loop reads CASSLLGPGSNQPQHF. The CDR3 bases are TGTGCCAGCAGTTTATTGGGACCGGGTAGCAATCAGCCCCAGCATTTT.